One and the same sample provided the 27 T cell receptor beta chains below, sequenced in a study of blood T cell repertoires in COVID-19. TCRdb's table, derived via immunoSEQ multiplex PCR, lists solely in-frame clones and lacks some. The repertoire holds approximately 28,000 clones, with about two thirds as singletons. The sample comprised peripheral blood. Source of these receptors: a boy younger than 10 with active or convalescent COVID-19.

J is TRBJ2-3 and V is TRBV19; no clear D. This CDR3 is built from 13 residues. V was shortened by 4 bases and J by 5 bases, with 10 bases between the two germline ends. The germline CDR1 and CDR2 sequences are LNHDA and SQIVND (reference sequence). CDR3 sequence: CASSTWRGDTQYF. DNA of the CDR3: TGTGCCAGTAGTACCTGGAGAGGAGATACGCAGTATTTT.

The chain links TRBV19 to TRBJ2-1; 8 bases map to TRBD1. Germline assignment: CDR1 LNHDA and CDR2 SQIVND (reference sequence). Losses at the gene ends were 5 bases for V and 10 bases for J; bases not matched to a gene: 16. The CDR3 contains 16 residues. The CDR3 loop reads CASSPLGQATTREQFF. The CDR3 DNA is TGTGCCAGTAGTCCACTGGGACAGGCGACGACTAGGGAGCAGTTCTTC. Together with reference TRBV19 and TRBJ2-1, the CDR3 gives the full variable domain: DGGITQSPKYLFRKEGQNVTLSCEQNLNHDAMYWYRQDPGQGLRLIYYSQIVNDFQKGDIAEGYSVSREKKESFPLTVTSAQKNPTAFYLCASSPLGQATTREQFFGPGTRLTVL.

The chain employs TRBV19 and TRBJ2-4, with TRBD2 identical over 13 bases. The CDR3 runs to 17 residues. Germline V gene sequence: CDR1 LNHDA, CDR2 SQIVND (reference sequence). V lost 2 bases to trimming and J lost 4 bases; unmatched junction nucleotides: 5. The CDR3 DNA sequence: TGTGCCAGTAGTATACGGGGACTAGCGGGAACTAAAAACATTCAGTACTTC. Translating it yields CASSIRGLAGTKNIQYF. Together with reference TRBV19 and TRBJ2-4, the CDR3 gives the full variable domain: DGGITQSPKYLFRKEGQNVTLSCEQNLNHDAMYWYRQDPGQGLRLIYYSQIVNDFQKGDIAEGYSVSREKKESFPLTVTSAQKNPTAFYLCASSIRGLAGTKNIQYFGAGTRLSVL.

The chain couples TRBV2 to TRBJ2-7, with a tentative D call TRBD2 (6 bases). The CDR3 runs to 14 residues. Germline-derived CDR1 and CDR2 are SNHLY and FYNNEI. V was trimmed by 4 bases and J by 5 bases, leaving 15 bases between them. The CDR3 region is CASSVAGLLNEQYF. The CDR3 region has the DNA TGTGCCAGCAGTGTTGCGGGACTTTTAAACGAGCAGTACTTC.

The CDR3 loop reads CASSLTSSTDTQYF. The DNA of the CDR3 is TGTGCCAGCAGCCTGACTAGTAGCACAGATACGCAGTATTTT. The chain uses TRBV6-2 or TRBV6-3 and TRBJ2-3; possible D gene TRBD2, 6 bases. Germline CDR1 MNHEY, CDR2 SVGEGT. Trimming left V 6 bases short and J 0 bases short, with 10 bases between. This CDR3 contains 14 residues.

This clone appeared a few times. The chain carries TRBV7-2 and TRBJ2-7; 8 nucleotides align to TRBD1. Trimming removed 5 bases from V and 1 base from J; junction bases left unmatched: 13. The length of the CDR3 is 17 residues. Germline V gene data show CDR1 as SGHTA and CDR2 as FQGNSA. CDR3 sequence reads: CASSRDPDRGDSYEQYF. CDR3 nucleotide sequence: TGTGCCAGCAGCCGTGACCCAGACAGGGGCGATTCCTACGAGCAGTACTTC.

The chain joins TRBV7-2 to TRBJ2-5; 10 nucleotides match TRBD1. This CDR3 region has 16 residues. The germline V gene encodes CDR1 SGHTA and CDR2 FQGNSA. V gave up 2 bases and J gave up 6 bases; unmatched junction bases: 9. The CDR3 protein is CASSLSTGTGEQTQYF. The CDR3, as DNA: TGTGCCAGCAGCTTAAGCACCGGGACAGGGGAGCAGACCCAGTACTTC. Variable domain in full (rest from reference TRBV7-2 and TRBJ2-5): GAGVSQSPSNKVTEKGKDVELRCDPISGHTALYWYRQSLGQGLEFLIYFQGNSAPDKSGLPSDRFSAERTGGSVSTLTIQRTQQEDSAVYLCASSLSTGTGEQTQYFGPGTRLLVL.

The chain couples TRBV6-5 to TRBJ1-6; D perhaps matches TRBD1 (6 bases). Germline V gives CDR1 MNHEY, CDR2 SVGAGI. Trimming left V 6 bases short and J 3 bases short, with 12 bases between. The CDR3 has 15 amino acids. In DNA form, the CDR3 reads TGTGCCAGCAGACTTGGACAGAACTATAATTCACCCCTCCACTTT. Translating gives CASRLGQNYNSPLHF.

This clone ranks as medium-sized. The rearrangement joins TRBV28 to TRBJ1-3; 7 bases line up with TRBD1. Germline CDR1 and CDR2: MDHEN and SYDVKM. The CDR3 covers 15 residues. V shed 5 bases, J shed 2 bases, and the junction held 6 bases outside the gene matches. CDR3 nucleotides: TGTGCCAGCAGTCGCACAGGGGCCACTGGAAACACCATATATTTT. This sequence encodes CASSRTGATGNTIYF.

The chain couples TRBV7-9 to TRBJ2-3; 11 positions agree with TRBD2. V was clipped by 4 bases and J by 2 bases; unmatched bases: 8. The CDR3 covers 17 residues. The V gene's germline CDR1 is SEHNR and CDR2 FQNEAQ (reference sequence). CDR3 in DNA: TGTGCCAGCAGCTCAACCGGGACTAGCGGTCTCACAGATACGCAGTATTTT. This encodes CASSSTGTSGLTDTQYF.

The V and J genes are TRBV30 and TRBJ1-5, with D possibly TRBD1 on 5 matching bases. Per the germline V gene, CDR1 is GTSNPN and CDR2 is SVGIG (reference sequence). V was shortened by 5 bases and J by 1 base, with 9 bases between the two germline ends. The CDR3 spans 13 residues. In DNA, the CDR3 is TGTGCCTGGGGGGAGGGGAGCAATCAGCCCCAGCATTTT. Translation: CAWGEGSNQPQHF.

The chain couples TRBV6-6 to TRBJ2-1; D is unresolved. Germline V CDR1 and CDR2: MNHNY, SVGAGI (reference sequence). CDR3 length: 11 amino acids. Trimming removed 10 bases at V and 6 bases at J, with 10 bases between. The CDR3 loop reads CATEWFNEQFF. CDR3 coding DNA: TGTGCCACCGAGTGGTTCAATGAGCAGTTCTTC.

The rearrangement links TRBV7-2 to TRBJ2-3, with unresolved D. V lost 1 base and J lost 0, with 11 bases in between. This CDR3 has 16 residues. The V gene's germline CDR1 is SGHTA and CDR2 FQGNSA. CDR3 in amino acids: CASSLVAGPSTDTQYF. The CDR3 nucleotides are TGTGCCAGCAGCTTAGTCGCAGGTCCTAGCACAGATACGCAGTATTTT.

The V and J genes are TRBV28 and TRBJ2-3; the match to TRBD2 covers 12 bases. The J segment lost 0 bases and the V segment lost 3 bases, leaving 10 bases of the junction unmatched. CDR3 size: 19 residues. Germline lookup yields CDR1 MDHEN and CDR2 SYDVKM. For the CDR3, the DNA is TGTGCCAGCAGTTTCCCTTCACGACTAGCGGGAGATAGCACAGATACGCAGTATTTT. This gives the protein CASSFPSRLAGDSTDTQYF.

The genes are TRBV10-1 and TRBJ2-3; D possibly corresponds to TRBD1 (5 bases). Deletions cut 1 base from V and 6 bases from J, with 11 bases between. Germline loops: CDR1 WNHNN, CDR2 SYGVQD (reference sequence). The CDR3 totals 14 residues. CDR3 sequence: CASSELAGMDTQYF. Here the CDR3 DNA reads TGCGCCAGCAGTGAGTTGGCAGGGATGGATACGCAGTATTTT.

The chain links TRBV9 to TRBJ1-1; D remains unclear. V was shortened by 4 bases and J by 4 bases, with 11 bases between the two germline ends. The CDR3 covers 13 residues. Per the germline V gene, CDR1 is SGDLS and CDR2 is YYNGEE. CDR3 region: CASSSSWSTEAFF. The CDR3 nucleotides are TGTGCCAGCAGCTCAAGTTGGAGCACTGAAGCTTTCTTT.

The rearrangement links TRBV11-2 to TRBJ1-4, with TRBD1 matching 10 bases. Germline V CDR1 and CDR2: SGHAT, FQNNGV. V was clipped by 4 bases and J by 8 bases; unmatched bases: 7. CDR3 length equals 15 residues. The chain's CDR3 is CASSSRPGQGEKLFF. CDR3 DNA: TGTGCCAGCAGCTCCCGACCGGGACAGGGGGAAAAACTGTTTTTT. Full variable domain (missing parts from reference TRBV11-2 and TRBJ1-4): EAGVAQSPRYKIIEKRQSVAFWCNPISGHATLYWYQQILGQGPKLLIQFQNNGVVDDSQLPKDRFSAERLKGVDSTLKIQPAKLEDSAVYLCASSSRPGQGEKLFFGSGTQLSVL.

This clone has a single count. The chain is built from TRBV6-6 and TRBJ1-5; TRBD1 might be the D (5 bases). Per the germline V gene, CDR1 is MNHNY and CDR2 is SVGAGI (reference sequence). This CDR3 region has 14 residues. V was cut by 6 bases and J by 11 bases, with 20 bases left in between. The CDR3 is CASSPGAGYQSQHF. CDR3 nucleotide sequence: TGTGCCAGCAGCCCCGGCGCAGGGTATCAATCCCAGCATTTT.

The chain joins TRBV6-2 or TRBV6-3 to TRBJ1-5, with no clear D. In germline, CDR1 is MNHEY, CDR2 SVGEGT. The length of the CDR3 is 13 residues. Trimming left V 9 bases short and J 6 bases short, with 15 bases between. The DNA of the CDR3 is TGTGCCAGTAGCGACGGAGCACGTCAGCCCCAGCATTTT. Its translation: CASSDGARQPQHF.

A few counts support this clone. The chain joins TRBV11-2 to TRBJ2-1; D not certain. The CDR3 loop spans 15 amino acids. The germline V and J ends were trimmed by 1 base and 4 bases, with 11 bases remaining between them. Germline CDR1 is SGHAT and CDR2 is FQNNGV. The CDR3 coding sequence is TGTGCCAGCAGCTTAGGCCTCACAGAATACAATGAGCAGTTCTTC. Residues: CASSLGLTEYNEQFF.

The chain couples TRBV6-5 to TRBJ2-5; the D gene is possibly TRBD2 (6 bases). This CDR3 spans 12 amino acids. Trimming cost V 6 bases and J 5 bases, with 10 bases left between them. Germline assignment: CDR1 MNHEY and CDR2 SVGAGI. The DNA of the CDR3 is TGTGCCAGCAGCACACGGGGGGAGACCCAGTACTTC. It specifies CASSTRGETQYF.

The genes are TRBV27 and TRBJ1-2; perhaps TRBD1 as D (5 bases). This CDR3 comprises 15 residues. Trimming stripped 0 bases from V and 4 bases from J, with 12 bases between. Germline CDR1 MNHEY, CDR2 SMNVEV (reference sequence). The CDR3 DNA sequence: TGTGCCAGCAGTTTATCCCAGGGCTGGGGCTATGGCTACACCTTC. This translates into CASSLSQGWGYGYTF.

The chain recombines TRBV4-2 with TRBJ1-2; a possible D gene is TRBD1 (6 bases). Per the germline V gene, CDR1 is LGHNA and CDR2 is YNFKEQ. V was pared by 1 base and J by 3 bases, with 9 bases between. This CDR3 is built from 14 residues. The CDR3 protein is CASSQVQGYYGYTF. The CDR3 bases are TGTGCCAGCAGCCAAGTTCAGGGGTACTATGGCTACACCTTC.

The CDR3 protein is CASAGTGSYEQYF. The CDR3 bases are TGCGCCAGCGCCGGGACAGGGTCCTACGAGCAGTACTTC. This rearrangement joins TRBV5-1 to TRBJ2-7; TRBD1 matches 9 bases. The V and J ends lost 7 bases and 1 base, in that order; junction bases with no gene match: 3. There are 13 residues in the CDR3. Germline V lookup: CDR1 SGHRS, CDR2 YFSETQ.

The chain is built from TRBV7-2 and TRBJ2-2; D is perhaps TRBD2 (6 bases). CDR3 length: 16 residues. V shed 5 bases and J shed 6 bases, with 19 bases lying between them. The germline V gene encodes CDR1 SGHTA and CDR2 FQGNSA. The CDR3 DNA reads TGTGCCAGCAGCCACGGATCCGGAGCGGGCGCCGGGGAGCTGTTTTTT. Its protein is CASSHGSGAGAGELFF.

The chain's CDR3 is CASSSWTGAGEQYV. CDR3 coding DNA: TGTGCCAGCAGCTCTTGGACAGGGGCGGGCGAGCAGTACGTC. V is TRBV7-9 and J is TRBJ2-7; 9 positions agree with TRBD1. The germline CDR1 and CDR2 sequences are SEHNR and FQNEAQ (reference sequence). CDR3 length: 14 amino acids. J gave up 6 bases and V 4 bases, and 7 bases lay outside the gene matches.

This chain joins TRBV6-5 and TRBJ2-7; D is possibly TRBD1 (6 bases). The germline gives CDR1 MNHEY, CDR2 SVGAGI. The CDR3 runs 13 residues. Trimming cost V 8 bases and J 5 bases, with 16 bases left between them. The CDR3 nucleotides read TGTGCCAGCGGGGCAGGGGCAAGGCACGAGCAGTACGTC. Protein: CASGAGARHEQYV.